What follows is one T cell receptor beta chain and its context. What it recognizes is unknown. This specimen comes from a study of T-cell memory formation after mild COVID-19. Study observations and caveats: Shrinking CD4+ clones were chiefly CM and EM; CD8+ ones were chiefly EMRA.

The CDR3 loop spans 15 amino acids. Per germline, CDR1 MNHEY and CDR2 SVGAGI. Trimming cost V 2 bases and J 6 bases, with 16 bases left between them. From the 5' RACE reads, TCRdb called clonotypes with MiXCR, one entry per CDR3 protein. The sample yields roughly 500,000 distinct CDR3 sequences, roughly 20% seen once. This TCR derives from an adult woman who had mild COVID-19 (a few samples of this study predate the infection). Cell type and time point are not known. Sequencing was carried out using PBMCs or a T cell subset sorted from them (not recorded which). The chain recombines TRBV6-5 with TRBJ1-1, with D perhaps matching TRBD1 (5 bases). This chain's CDR3 is CASSYGGHRSPEAFF. The CDR3 nucleotides are TGTGCCAGCAGTTACGGTGGTCACAGGTCCCCTGAAGCTTTCTTT.